Only a few counts were recorded for the clone carrying this T cell receptor beta chain. The source of the sample is a study of blood T cell repertoires in COVID-19. Study-level information: Researchers got acute and convalescent COVID-19 samples from the United States, Italy and Spain. T cells, B-cell-depleted T cells, or PBMCs supplied cDNA or gDNA.

V was pared by 0 bases and J by 5 bases, with 9 bases of the junction left unmatched. The V gene's germline CDR1 is MRHNA and CDR2 SNTAGT. There are 17 residues in the CDR3. In the authors' methods: Amplification of reference gene primers was used by the study to estimate nucleated cell counts. Clones were sequenced by immunoSEQ multiplex PCR, and TCRdb holds only the in-frame ones, with some missing. V and J calls and clone size come straight from that table; D and trimming were deduced from the DNA. This sample has about 110,000 clones, with around 64% found just once. The source of this sequence is a woman aged 40 to 50 with acute or convalescent COVID-19. Material for sequencing was peripheral blood. This chain connects TRBV6-4 to TRBJ2-5, with 10 bases aligning to TRBD2. The CDR3 protein is CASSDSISGGAGETQYF. CDR3 in DNA: TGTGCCAGCAGTGACTCGATCAGCGGGGGGGCCGGGGAGACCCAGTACTTC.